This T cell receptor beta chain is from a study of blood T cell repertoires in COVID-19. The assay was immunoSEQ multiplex PCR, and TCRdb's table has in-frame clones only and misses some. This sample has over 120,000 clones, with around 73% found just once. In its sample, this clone was seen many times. Germline loops: CDR1 KGHSH, CDR2 LQKENI. J gave up 7 bases and V 5 bases, and 7 bases lay outside the gene matches. This CDR3 spans 13 amino acids. The chain couples TRBV18 to TRBJ1-1, with TRBD1 matching over 7 bases. The receptor was isolated from a woman aged 50 to 65 who had recovered from COVID-19. Sequencing was done on a sample of PBMCs or T cells enriched from blood (not recorded which). CDR3 region: CASSSTGTVEAFF. The CDR3 DNA reads TGTGCCAGCTCATCTACCGGGACAGTTGAAGCTTTCTTT.